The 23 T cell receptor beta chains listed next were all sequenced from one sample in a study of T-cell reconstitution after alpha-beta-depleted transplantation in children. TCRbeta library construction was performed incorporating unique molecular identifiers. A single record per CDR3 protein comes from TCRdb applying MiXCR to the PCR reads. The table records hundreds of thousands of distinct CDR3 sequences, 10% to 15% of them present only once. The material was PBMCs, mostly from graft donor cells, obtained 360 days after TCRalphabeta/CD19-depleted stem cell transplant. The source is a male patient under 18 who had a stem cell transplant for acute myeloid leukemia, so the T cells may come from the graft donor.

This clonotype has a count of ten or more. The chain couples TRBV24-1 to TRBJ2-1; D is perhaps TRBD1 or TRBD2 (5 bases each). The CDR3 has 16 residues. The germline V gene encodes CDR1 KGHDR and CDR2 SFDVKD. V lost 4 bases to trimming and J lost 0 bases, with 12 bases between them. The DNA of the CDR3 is TGTGCCACCAGTGACCGGGACGCGAGCTCCTACAATGAGCAGTTCTTC. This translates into CATSDRDASSYNEQFF.

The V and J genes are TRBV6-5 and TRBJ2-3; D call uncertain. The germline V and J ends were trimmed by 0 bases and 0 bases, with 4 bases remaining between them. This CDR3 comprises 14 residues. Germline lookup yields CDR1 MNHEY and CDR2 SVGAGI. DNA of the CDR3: TGTGCCAGCAGTTACTCGACTAGCACAGATACGCAGTATTTT. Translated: CASSYSTSTDTQYF.

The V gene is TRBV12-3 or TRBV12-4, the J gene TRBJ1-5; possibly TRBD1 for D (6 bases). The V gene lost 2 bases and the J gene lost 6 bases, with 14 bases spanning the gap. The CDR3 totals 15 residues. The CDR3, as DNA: TGTGCCAGCAGTTTATGGGGGCCCGTGGGTCAGCCCCAGCATTTT. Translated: CASSLWGPVGQPQHF.

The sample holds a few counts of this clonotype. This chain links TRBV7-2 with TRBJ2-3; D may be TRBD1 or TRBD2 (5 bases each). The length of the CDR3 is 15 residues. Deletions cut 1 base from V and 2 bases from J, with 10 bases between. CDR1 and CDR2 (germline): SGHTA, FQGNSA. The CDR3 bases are TGTGCCAGCAGCTTAGTGAGGGGAGACACAGATACGCAGTATTTT. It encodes CASSLVRGDTDTQYF.

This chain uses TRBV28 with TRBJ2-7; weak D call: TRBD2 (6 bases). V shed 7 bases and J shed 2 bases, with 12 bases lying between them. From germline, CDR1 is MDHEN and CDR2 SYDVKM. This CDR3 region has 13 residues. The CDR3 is CASTGGTPYEQYF. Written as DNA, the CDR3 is TGTGCCAGCACAGGCGGGACGCCCTACGAGCAGTACTTC.

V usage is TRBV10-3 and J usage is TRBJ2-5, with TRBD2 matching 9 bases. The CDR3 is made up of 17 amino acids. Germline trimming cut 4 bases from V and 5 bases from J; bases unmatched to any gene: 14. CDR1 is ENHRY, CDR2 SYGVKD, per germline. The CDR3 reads CAISGIPGLAWWETQYF. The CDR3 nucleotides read TGTGCCATCAGTGGGATCCCAGGACTAGCGTGGTGGGAGACCCAGTACTTC.

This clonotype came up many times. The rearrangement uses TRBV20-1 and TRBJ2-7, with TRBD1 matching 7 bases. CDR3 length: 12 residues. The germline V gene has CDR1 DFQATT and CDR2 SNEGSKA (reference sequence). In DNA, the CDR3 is TGCAGGGCCGACAGGGATCGGTACGAGCAGTACTTC. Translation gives CRADRDRYEQYF.

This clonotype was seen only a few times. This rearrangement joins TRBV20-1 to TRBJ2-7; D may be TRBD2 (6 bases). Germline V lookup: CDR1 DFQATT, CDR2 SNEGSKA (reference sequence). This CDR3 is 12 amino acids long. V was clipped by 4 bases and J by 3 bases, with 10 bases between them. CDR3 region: CSAIGSFYEQYF. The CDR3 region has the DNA TGCAGTGCTATCGGGAGTTTCTACGAGCAGTACTTC.

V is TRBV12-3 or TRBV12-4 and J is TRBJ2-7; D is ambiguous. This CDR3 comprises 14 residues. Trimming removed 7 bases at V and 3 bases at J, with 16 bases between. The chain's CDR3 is CASTRNRRVYEQYF. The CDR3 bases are TGTGCCAGCACGCGGAATCGAAGGGTCTACGAGCAGTACTTC.

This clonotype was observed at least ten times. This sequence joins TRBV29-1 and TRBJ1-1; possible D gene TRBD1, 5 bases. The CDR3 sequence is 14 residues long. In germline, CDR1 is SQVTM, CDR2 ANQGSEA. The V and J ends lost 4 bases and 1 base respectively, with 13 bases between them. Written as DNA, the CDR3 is TGCAGCGTTGTCCGACAGTATTCGAACACTGAAGCTTTCTTT. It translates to CSVVRQYSNTEAFF. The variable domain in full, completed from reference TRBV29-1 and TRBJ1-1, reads SAVISQKPSRDICQRGTSLTIQCQVDSQVTMMFWYRQQPGQSLTLIATANQGSEATYESGFVIDKFPISRPNLTFSTLTVSNMSPEDSSIYLCSVVRQYSNTEAFFGQGTRLTVV.

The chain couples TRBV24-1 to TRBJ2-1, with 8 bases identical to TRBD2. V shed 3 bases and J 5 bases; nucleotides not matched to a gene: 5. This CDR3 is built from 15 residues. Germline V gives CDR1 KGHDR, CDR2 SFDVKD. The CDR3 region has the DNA TGTGCCACCAGTGATATTTGGACTAGCAACAATGAGCAGTTCTTC. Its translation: CATSDIWTSNNEQFF.

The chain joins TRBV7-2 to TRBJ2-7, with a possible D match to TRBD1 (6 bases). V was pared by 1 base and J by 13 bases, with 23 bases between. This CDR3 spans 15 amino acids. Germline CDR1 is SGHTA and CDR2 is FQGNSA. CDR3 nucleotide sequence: TGTGCCAGCAGCTTAGGCGGACAGCTCTCCCCCGGGGACTACTTC. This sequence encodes CASSLGGQLSPGDYF.

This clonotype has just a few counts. In nucleotides, the CDR3 is TGTGCCAGCAGCATCCGCACCGGGGAGCTGTTTTTT. Its protein is CASSIRTGELFF. The V gene is TRBV7-6, the J gene TRBJ2-2; the D is unclear. The germline V gene encodes CDR1 SGHVS and CDR2 FNYEAQ. This CDR3 has 12 residues. V dropped 5 bases and J dropped 4 bases, with 5 bases sitting between them.

This chain's CDR3 is CASSRGQGGEAFF. The CDR3 DNA reads as TGTGCCAGCAGCCGCGGACAGGGTGGTGAAGCTTTCTTT. V is TRBV7-3 and J is TRBJ1-1; 8 bases are a match to TRBD1. The CDR3 is 13 amino acids. J lost 7 bases, V lost 5 bases, and 6 bases had no gene match. CDR1 is SGHTA and CDR2 is FQGTGA in the germline V gene.

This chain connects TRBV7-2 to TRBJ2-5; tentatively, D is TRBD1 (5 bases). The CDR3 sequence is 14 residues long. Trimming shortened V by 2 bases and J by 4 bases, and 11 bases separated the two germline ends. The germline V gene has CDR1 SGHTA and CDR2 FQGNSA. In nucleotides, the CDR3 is TGTGCCAGCAGCTTACGCCGTACAGGAGAGACCCAGTACTTC. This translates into CASSLRRTGETQYF.

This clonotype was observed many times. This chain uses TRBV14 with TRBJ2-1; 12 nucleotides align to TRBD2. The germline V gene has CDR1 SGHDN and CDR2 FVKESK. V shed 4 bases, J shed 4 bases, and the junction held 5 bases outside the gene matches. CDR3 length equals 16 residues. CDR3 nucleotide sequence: TGTGCCAGCAGCCCCCTTCTAGCGGGAGGGTACAATGAGCAGTTCTTC. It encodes CASSPLLAGGYNEQFF.

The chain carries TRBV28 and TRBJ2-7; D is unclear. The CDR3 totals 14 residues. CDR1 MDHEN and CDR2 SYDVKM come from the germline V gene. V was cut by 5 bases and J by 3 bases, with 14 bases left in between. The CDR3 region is CASSKGRPNYEQYF. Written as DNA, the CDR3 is TGTGCCAGCAGTAAGGGCCGCCCCAACTACGAGCAGTACTTC.

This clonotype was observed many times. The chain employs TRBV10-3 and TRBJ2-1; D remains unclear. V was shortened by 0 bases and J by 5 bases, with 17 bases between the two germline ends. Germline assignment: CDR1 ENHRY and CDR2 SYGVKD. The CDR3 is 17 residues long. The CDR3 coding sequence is TGTGCCATCAGTGAGTCCGTCCGTGGAGAACATCACAATGAGCAGTTCTTC. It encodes CAISESVRGEHHNEQFF.

CDR3: CASSLELAVTDTQYF. The CDR3 DNA is TGCGCCAGCAGCTTGGAGCTAGCGGTTACAGATACGCAGTATTTT. The V gene is TRBV5-1, the J gene TRBJ2-3, with TRBD2 matching 7 bases. J was trimmed by 3 bases and V by 0 bases; bases with no gene match: 4. From germline, CDR1 is SGHRS and CDR2 YFSETQ. The CDR3 runs to 15 residues.

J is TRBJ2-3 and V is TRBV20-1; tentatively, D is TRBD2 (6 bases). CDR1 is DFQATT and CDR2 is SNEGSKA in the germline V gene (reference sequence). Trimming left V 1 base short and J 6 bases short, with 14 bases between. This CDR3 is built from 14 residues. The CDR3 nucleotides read TGCAGTGCTAGAGTGCCGGGAGTGCGCGATACGCAGTATTTT. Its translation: CSARVPGVRDTQYF.

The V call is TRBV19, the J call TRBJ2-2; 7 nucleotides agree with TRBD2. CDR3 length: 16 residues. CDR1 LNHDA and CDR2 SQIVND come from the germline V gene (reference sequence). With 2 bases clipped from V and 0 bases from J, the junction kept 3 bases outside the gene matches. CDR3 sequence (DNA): TGTGCCAGTAGTATATCCCTAGCGGCGAACACCGGGGAGCTGTTTTTT. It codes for CASSISLAANTGELFF. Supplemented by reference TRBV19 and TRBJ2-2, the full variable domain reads DGGITQSPKYLFRKEGQNVTLSCEQNLNHDAMYWYRQDPGQGLRLIYYSQIVNDFQKGDIAEGYSVSREKKESFPLTVTSAQKNPTAFYLCASSISLAANTGELFFGEGSRLTVL.

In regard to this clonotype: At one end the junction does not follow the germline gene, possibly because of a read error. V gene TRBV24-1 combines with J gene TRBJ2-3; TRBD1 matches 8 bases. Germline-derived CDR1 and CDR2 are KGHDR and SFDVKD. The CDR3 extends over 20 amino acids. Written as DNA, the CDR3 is TGTGGCACCAGTGATTTGTCGTACGCTGACAGGGGAAAAGGCACAGATACGCAGTATTTT. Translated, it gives CGTSDLSYADRGKGTDTQYF.

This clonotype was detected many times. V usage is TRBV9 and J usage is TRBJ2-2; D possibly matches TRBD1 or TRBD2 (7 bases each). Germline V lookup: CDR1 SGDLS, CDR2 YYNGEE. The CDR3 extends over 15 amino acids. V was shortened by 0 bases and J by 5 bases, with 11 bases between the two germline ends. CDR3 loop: CASSVVQGGTGELFF. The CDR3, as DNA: TGTGCCAGCAGCGTAGTCCAGGGGGGGACCGGGGAGCTGTTTTTT.